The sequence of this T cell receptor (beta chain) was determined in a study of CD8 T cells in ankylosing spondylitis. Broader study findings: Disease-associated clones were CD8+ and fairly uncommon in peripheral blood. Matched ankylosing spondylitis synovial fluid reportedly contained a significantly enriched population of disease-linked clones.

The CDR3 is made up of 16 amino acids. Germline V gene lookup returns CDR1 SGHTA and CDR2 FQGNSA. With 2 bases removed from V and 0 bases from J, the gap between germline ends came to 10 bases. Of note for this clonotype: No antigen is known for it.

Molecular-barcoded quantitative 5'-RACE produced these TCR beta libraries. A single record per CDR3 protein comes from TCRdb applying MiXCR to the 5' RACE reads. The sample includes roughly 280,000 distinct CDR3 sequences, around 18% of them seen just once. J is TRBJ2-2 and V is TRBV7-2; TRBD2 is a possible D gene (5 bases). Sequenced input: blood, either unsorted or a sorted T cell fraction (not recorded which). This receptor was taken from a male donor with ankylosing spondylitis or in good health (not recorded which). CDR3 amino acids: CASSLWVGANTGELFF. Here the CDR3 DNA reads TGTGCCAGCAGCTTATGGGTCGGGGCGAACACCGGGGAGCTGTTTTTT. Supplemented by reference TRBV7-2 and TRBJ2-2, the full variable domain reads GAGVSQSPSNKVTEKGKDVELRCDPISGHTALYWYRQSLGQGLEFLIYFQGNSAPDKSGLPSDRFSAERTGGSVSTLTIQRTQQEDSAVYLCASSLWVGANTGELFFGEGSRLTVL.